The text below deals with one T cell receptor (beta chain). CDR3 length equals 17 residues. The germline V gene has CDR1 ENHRY and CDR2 SYGVKD. The V segment lost 6 bases and the J segment 0 bases; nucleotides outside the gene matches: 5. In the authors' workflow: Reference gene primer amplification gave nucleated cell count estimates. The repertoire was sequenced with immunoSEQ multiplex PCR; TCRdb's copy has only in-frame clones and lacks some. V, J and clone size reflect that table, while D and trimming were determined from the DNA. Counted here are 62,000 or so clones, about 90% occurring once; the ten biggest clones make up approximately 4.7%. The data originate from a study of blood T cell repertoires in COVID-19. Study as a whole: Some COVID-19 samples were acute and others convalescent; all came from the United States, Italy and Spain. Sources were T cells, B-cell-depleted T cells, or PBMCs; the material itself was cDNA or gDNA.

Sequencing used peripheral blood. The TCR sequence derives from a human donor in a cohort sampled during active COVID-19. V and J are TRBV10-3 and TRBJ2-3; 14 positions match TRBD2. The CDR3 DNA is TGTGCCATCAGCCGGACTAGCGGGGGGTCTAGCACAGATACGCAGTATTTT. Protein sequence: CAISRTSGGSSTDTQYF.